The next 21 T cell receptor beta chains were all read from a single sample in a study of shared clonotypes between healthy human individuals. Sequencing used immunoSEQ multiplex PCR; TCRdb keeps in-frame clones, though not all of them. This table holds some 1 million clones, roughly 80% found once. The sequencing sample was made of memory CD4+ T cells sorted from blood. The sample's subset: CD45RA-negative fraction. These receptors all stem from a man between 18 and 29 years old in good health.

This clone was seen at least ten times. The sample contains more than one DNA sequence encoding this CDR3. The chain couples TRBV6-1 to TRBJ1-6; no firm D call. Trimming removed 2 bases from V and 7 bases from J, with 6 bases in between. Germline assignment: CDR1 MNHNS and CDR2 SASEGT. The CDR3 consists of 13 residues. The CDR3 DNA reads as TGTGCCAGCAGTGAACTTGGGAATTCACCCCTCCACTTT. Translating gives CASSELGNSPLHF.

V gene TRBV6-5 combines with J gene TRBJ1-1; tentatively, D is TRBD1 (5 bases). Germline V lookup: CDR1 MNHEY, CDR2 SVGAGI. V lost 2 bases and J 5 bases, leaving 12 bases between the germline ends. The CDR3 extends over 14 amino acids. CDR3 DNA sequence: TGTGCCAGCAGTTACGCGGGGAGGGGTACTGAAGCTTTCTTT. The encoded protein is CASSYAGRGTEAFF.

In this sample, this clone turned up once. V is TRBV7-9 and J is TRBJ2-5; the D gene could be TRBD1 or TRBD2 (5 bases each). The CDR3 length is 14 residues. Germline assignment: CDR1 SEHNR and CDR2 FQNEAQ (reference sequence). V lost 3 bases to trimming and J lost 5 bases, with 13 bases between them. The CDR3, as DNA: TGTGCCAGCAGCTTTCGGGGCCCTTGGGAGACCCAGTACTTC. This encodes CASSFRGPWETQYF.

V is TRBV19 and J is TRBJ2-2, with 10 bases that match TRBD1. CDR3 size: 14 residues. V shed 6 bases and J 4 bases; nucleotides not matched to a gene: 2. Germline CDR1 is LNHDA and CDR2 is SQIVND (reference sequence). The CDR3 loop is CASRGTGVTGELFF. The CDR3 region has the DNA TGTGCCAGTAGAGGGACAGGGGTCACCGGGGAGCTGTTTTTT.

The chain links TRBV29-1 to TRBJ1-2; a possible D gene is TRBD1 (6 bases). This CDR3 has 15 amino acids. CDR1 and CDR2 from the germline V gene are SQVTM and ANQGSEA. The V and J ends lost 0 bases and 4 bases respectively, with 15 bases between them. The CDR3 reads CSVEDGTQGIYGYTF. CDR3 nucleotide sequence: TGCAGCGTTGAAGATGGGACCCAGGGGATCTATGGCTACACCTTC. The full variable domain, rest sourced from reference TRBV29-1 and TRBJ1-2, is SAVISQKPSRDICQRGTSLTIQCQVDSQVTMMFWYRQQPGQSLTLIATANQGSEATYESGFVIDKFPISRPNLTFSTLTVSNMSPEDSSIYLCSVEDGTQGIYGYTFGSGTRLTVV.

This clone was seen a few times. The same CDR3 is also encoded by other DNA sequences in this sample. This chain's CDR3 is CASSYGTSGYEQYF. CDR3 coding DNA: TGTGCCAGCAGTTACGGGACTAGCGGCTACGAGCAGTACTTC. The chain couples TRBV6-5 to TRBJ2-7; 11 nucleotides align to TRBD2. Looked up from germline, CDR1 is MNHEY and CDR2 is SVGAGI. The CDR3 is 14 residues long. The V gene end was trimmed by 2 bases and the J gene end by 3 bases; junction bases not matched to a gene: 0.

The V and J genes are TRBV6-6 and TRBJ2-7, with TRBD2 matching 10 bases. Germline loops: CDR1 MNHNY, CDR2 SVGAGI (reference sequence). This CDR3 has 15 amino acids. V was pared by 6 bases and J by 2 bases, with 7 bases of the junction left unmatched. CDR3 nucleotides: TGTGCCAGCAGAGATAGCGGGGGGCCCGCCTACGAGCAGTACTTC. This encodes CASRDSGGPAYEQYF.

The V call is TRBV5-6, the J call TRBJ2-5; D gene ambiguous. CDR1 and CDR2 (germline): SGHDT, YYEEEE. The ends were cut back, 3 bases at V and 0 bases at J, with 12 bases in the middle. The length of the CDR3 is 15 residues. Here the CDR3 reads CASSWRLEYQETQYF. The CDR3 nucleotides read TGTGCCAGCAGCTGGCGACTTGAGTACCAAGAGACCCAGTACTTC.

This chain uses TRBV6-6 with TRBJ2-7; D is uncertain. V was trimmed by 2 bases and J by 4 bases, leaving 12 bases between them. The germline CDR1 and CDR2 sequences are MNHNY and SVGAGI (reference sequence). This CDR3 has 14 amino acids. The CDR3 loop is CASSYGELPYEQYF. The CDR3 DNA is TGTGCCAGCAGTTACGGTGAACTCCCATACGAGCAGTACTTC.

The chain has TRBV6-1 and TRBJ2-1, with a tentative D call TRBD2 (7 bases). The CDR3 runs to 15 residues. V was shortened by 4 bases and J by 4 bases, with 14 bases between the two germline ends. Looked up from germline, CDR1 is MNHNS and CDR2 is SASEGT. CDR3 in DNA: TGTGCCAGCAGTGTACGTGGGGGGGCGTACAATGAGCAGTTCTTC. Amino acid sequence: CASSVRGGAYNEQFF.

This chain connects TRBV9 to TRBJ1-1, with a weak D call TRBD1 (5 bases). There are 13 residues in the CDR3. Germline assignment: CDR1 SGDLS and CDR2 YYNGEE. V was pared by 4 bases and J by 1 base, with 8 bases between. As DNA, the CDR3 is TGTGCCAGCAGCAGGGGTGGGAACACTGAAGCTTTCTTT. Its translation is CASSRGGNTEAFF.

The CDR3 coding sequence is TGCGCCAGCAATAGATTCCCGGTGACAGCCCTCCCCGAGCAGTACTTC. Protein sequence: CASNRFPVTALPEQYF. The genes are TRBV10-2 and TRBJ2-7, with a possible D match to TRBD1 (5 bases). The germline CDR1 and CDR2 sequences are WSHSY and SAAADI. This CDR3 spans 16 amino acids. V lost 7 bases, J lost 6 bases, and 25 bases lay in between.

CDR3 DNA sequence: TGTGCCAGCAGTGACCTGGACCGCCCTCAATACTTC. It specifies CASSDLDRPQYF. The chain recombines TRBV6-1 with TRBJ2-4; D unclear. V gave up 3 bases and J gave up 16 bases, with 16 bases separating them. This CDR3 region has 12 residues. Germline V gene data show CDR1 as MNHNS and CDR2 as SASEGT.

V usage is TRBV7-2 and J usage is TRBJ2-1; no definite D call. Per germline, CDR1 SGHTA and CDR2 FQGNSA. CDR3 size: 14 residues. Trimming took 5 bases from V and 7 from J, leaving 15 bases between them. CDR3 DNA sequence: TGTGCCAGCAGCCCCAAGGCAGCGCCTAATGAGCAGTTCTTC. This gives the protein CASSPKAAPNEQFF.

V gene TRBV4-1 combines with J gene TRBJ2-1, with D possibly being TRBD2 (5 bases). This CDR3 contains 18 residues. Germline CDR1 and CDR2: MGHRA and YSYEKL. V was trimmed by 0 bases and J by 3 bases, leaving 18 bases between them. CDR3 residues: CASSQEVGRARNYNEQFF. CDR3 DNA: TGCGCCAGCAGCCAAGAGGTAGGGCGGGCCCGAAACTACAATGAGCAGTTCTTC.

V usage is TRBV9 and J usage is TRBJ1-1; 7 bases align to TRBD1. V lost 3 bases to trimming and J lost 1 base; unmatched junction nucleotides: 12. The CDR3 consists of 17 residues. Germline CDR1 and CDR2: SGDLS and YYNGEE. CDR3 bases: TGTGCCAGCAGCGCGCCTAGGGACAGAAAACAGAACACTGAAGCTTTCTTT. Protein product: CASSAPRDRKQNTEAFF.

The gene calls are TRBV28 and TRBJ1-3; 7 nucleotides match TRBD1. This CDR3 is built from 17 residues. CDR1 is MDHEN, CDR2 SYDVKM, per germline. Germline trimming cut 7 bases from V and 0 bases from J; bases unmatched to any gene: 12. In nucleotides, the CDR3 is TGTGCCAGCATCCCCGGGGGACAGAAGAGCTCTGGAAACACCATATATTTT. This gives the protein CASIPGGQKSSGNTIYF. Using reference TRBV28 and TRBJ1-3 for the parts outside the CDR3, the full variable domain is DVKVTQSSRYLVKRTGEKVFLECVQDMDHENMFWYRQDPGLGLRLIYFSYDVKMKEKGDIPEGYSVSREKKERFSLILESASTNQTSMYLCASIPGGQKSSGNTIYFGEGSWLTVV.

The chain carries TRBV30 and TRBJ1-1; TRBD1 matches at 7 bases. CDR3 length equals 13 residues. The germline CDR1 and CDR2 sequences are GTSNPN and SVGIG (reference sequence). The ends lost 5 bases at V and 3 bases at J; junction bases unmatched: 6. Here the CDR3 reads CAWQTGMDTEAFF. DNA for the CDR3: TGTGCCTGGCAGACAGGGATGGACACTGAAGCTTTCTTT.

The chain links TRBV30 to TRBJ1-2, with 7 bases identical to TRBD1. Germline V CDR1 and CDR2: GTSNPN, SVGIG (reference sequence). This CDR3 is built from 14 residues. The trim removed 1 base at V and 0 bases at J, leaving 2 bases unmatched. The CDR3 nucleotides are TGTGCCTGGAGTGACGACAGGGCTAACTATGGCTACACCTTC. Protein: CAWSDDRANYGYTF. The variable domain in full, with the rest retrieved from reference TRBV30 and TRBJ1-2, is SQTIHQWPATLVQPVGSPLSLECTVEGTSNPNLYWYRQAAGRGLQLLFYSVGIGQISSEVPQNLSASRPQDRQFILSSKKLLLSDSGFYLCAWSDDRANYGYTFGSGTRLTVV.

The CDR3 sequence: CASSELMNTEAFF. The DNA of the CDR3 is TGTGCCAGCTCAGAATTAATGAACACTGAAGCTTTCTTT. The gene calls are TRBV18 and TRBJ1-1; D gene uncertain. The CDR3 covers 13 residues. Per the germline V gene, CDR1 is KGHSH and CDR2 is LQKENI. The V end was cut by 5 bases, the J end by 0 bases, with 7 bases between.

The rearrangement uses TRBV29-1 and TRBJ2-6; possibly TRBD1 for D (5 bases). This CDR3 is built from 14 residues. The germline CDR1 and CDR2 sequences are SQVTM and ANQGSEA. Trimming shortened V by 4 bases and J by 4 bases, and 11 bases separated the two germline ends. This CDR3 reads CSVVKDTGANVLTF. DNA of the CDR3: TGCAGCGTTGTAAAGGACACGGGGGCCAACGTCCTGACTTTC.